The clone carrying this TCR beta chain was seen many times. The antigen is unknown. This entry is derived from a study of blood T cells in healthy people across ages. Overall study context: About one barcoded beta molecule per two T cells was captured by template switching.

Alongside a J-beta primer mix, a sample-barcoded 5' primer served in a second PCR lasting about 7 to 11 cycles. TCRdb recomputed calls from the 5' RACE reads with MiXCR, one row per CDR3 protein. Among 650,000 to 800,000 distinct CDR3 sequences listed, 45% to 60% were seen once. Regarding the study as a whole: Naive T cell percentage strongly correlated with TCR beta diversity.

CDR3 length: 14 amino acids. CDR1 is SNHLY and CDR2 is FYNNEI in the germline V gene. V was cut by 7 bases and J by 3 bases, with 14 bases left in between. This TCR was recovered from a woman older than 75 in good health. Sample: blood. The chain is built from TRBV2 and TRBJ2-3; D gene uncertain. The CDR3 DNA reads TGTGCCAGCAAGTCGGTCCCTGGGACAGATACGCAGTATTTT. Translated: CASKSVPGTDTQYF.